This entry describes one T cell receptor beta chain. The entry originates in a study of blood T cell repertoires in COVID-19. Study summary: Some COVID-19 samples were acute and others convalescent; all came from the United States, Italy and Spain. Sources were T cells, B-cell-depleted T cells, or PBMCs; the material itself was cDNA or gDNA.

V lost 5 bases to trimming and J lost 0 bases, with 11 bases between them. CDR1 is MDHEN, CDR2 SYDVKM, per germline. CDR3 length equals 15 residues. As processed by the authors: For nucleated cells, counts were estimated from reference gene primer amplification. This table comes from immunoSEQ multiplex PCR, and its TCRdb copy is limited to in-frame clones, with some not included. From that table come the V and J calls and clone size; the DNA was used to work out D and trimming. The repertoire holds 210,000 or so clones, with approximately 86% as singletons. The chain uses TRBV28 and TRBJ1-5; no definite D call. The sample taken for sequencing was peripheral blood. This receptor was identified in a man younger than 30 with active or convalescent COVID-19. This CDR3 reads CASSEQRYSNQPQHF. CDR3 DNA sequence: TGTGCCAGCAGTGAACAGAGATATAGCAATCAGCCCCAGCATTTT.